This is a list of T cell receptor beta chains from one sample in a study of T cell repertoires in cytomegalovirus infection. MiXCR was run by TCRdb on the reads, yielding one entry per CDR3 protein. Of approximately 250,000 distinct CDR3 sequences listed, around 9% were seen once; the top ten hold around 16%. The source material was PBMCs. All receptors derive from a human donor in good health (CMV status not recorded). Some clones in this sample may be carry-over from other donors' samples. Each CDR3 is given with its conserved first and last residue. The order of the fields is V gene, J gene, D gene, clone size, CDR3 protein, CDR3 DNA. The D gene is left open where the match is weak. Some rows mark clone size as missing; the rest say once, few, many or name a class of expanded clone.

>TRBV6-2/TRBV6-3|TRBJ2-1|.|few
CASRRGSRNEQFF
TGTGCCAGCAGAAGGGGTAGCCGCAATGAGCAGTTCTTC
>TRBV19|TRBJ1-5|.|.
CASSIYRSSNQPQHF
TGTGCCAGTAGTATATACAGGTCTAGCAATCAGCCCCAGCATTTT
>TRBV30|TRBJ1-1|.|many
CAWRQIHTEAFF
TGTGCCTGGAGACAGATACACACTGAAGCTTTCTTT
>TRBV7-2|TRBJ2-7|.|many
CASSLVIGWESYEQYF
TGTGCCAGCAGCTTAGTTATCGGGTGGGAATCCTACGAGCAGTACTTC
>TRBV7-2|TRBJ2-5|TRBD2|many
CASSPGRQRETQYF
TGTGCCAGCAGCCCCGGGAGGCAGAGGGAGACCCAGTACTTC
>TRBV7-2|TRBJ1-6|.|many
CASSLATGGLGSPLHF
TGTGCCAGCAGCTTAGCTACCGGGGGATTAGGTTCACCCCTCCACTTT
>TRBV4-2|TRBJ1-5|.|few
CASSQPWGQPQHF
TGTGCCAGCAGCCAGCCATGGGGCCAGCCCCAGCATTTT
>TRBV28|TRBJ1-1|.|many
CASSRPGGTEAFF
TGTGCCAGCTCCAGACCGGGTGGCACTGAAGCTTTCTTT
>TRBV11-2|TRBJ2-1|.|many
CASSLSSGPYNEQFF
TGTGCCAGCAGCTTATCAAGCGGGCCGTACAATGAGCAGTTCTTC
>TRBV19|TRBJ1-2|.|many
CASSSEYYGYTF
TGTGCCAGTAGTTCAGAATACTATGGCTACACCTTC
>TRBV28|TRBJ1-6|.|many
CASGNSPLHF
TGTGCCAGCGGGAATTCACCCCTCCACTTT
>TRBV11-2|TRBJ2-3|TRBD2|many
CASRRTSGIITDTQYF
TGTGCCAGCAGACGGACTAGCGGGATTATCACAGATACGCAGTATTTT
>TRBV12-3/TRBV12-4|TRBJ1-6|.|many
CASSFADSGSYNSPLHF
TGTGCCAGCAGTTTTGCTGACTCCGGCTCCTATAATTCACCCCTCCACTTT
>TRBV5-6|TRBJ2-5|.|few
CASSSRGPGTQYF
TGTGCCAGCAGCTCTAGGGGACCAGGCACCCAGTACTTC
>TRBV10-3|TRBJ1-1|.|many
CATSFSMGGMNTEAFF
TGTGCCACCAGTTTTTCAATGGGGGGGATGAACACTGAAGCTTTCTTT
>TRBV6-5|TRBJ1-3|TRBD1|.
CASSGGEGAGGNTIYF
TGTGCCAGCAGCGGAGGGGAGGGGGCCGGAGGAAACACCATATATTTT
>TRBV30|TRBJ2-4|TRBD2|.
CAWSVGLAGIQYF
TGTGCCTGGAGTGTAGGGCTAGCGGGCATTCAGTACTTC
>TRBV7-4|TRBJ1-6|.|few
CASSLGHRSSYNSPLHF
TGTGCCAGCAGCTTAGGTCACAGGAGCTCCTATAATTCACCCCTCCACTTT
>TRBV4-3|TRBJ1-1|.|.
CASSQEFNTEAFF
TGCGCCAGCAGCCAAGAATTTAACACTGAAGCTTTCTTT
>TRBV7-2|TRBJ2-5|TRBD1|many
CASSLSRDRARGTQYF
TGTGCCAGCAGCTTGTCCCGGGACAGGGCCAGGGGGACCCAGTACTTC
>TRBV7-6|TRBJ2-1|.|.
CASSLAGFNNEQFF
TGTGCCAGCAGCTTAGCGGGGTTCAACAATGAGCAGTTCTTC
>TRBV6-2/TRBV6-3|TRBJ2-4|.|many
CASRPTYMTKNIQYF
TGTGCCAGCAGACCGACATACATGACCAAAAACATTCAGTACTTC
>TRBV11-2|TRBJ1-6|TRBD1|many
CASSSGTGISPLHF
TGTGCCAGCAGTTCCGGGACAGGGATATCACCCCTCCACTTT
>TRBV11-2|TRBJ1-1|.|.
CASTPQREGTEAFF
TGTGCCAGCACCCCCCAGCGGGAGGGCACTGAAGCTTTCTTT
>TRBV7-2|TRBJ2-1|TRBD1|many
CASSYDRGSANEQFF
TGTGCCAGCAGCTACGACAGGGGTTCTGCAAATGAGCAGTTCTTC
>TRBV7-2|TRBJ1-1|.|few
CASSLRQTEAFF
TGTGCCAGCAGCTTAAGACAGACTGAAGCTTTCTTT
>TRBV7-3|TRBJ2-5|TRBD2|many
CASSLGTSNRETQYF
TGTGCCAGCAGCTTAGGGACTAGCAATCGAGAGACCCAGTACTTC
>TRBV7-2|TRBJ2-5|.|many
CASSSLGTAKETQYF
TGTGCCAGCAGCTCCCTCGGGACCGCCAAAGAGACCCAGTACTTC
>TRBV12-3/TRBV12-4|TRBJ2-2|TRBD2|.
CASSRFSGGVNTGELFF
TGTGCCAGCAGCCGGTTTAGCGGGGGGGTTAACACCGGGGAGCTGTTTTTT
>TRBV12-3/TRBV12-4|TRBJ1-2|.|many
CASSAEFYGYTF
TGTGCCAGCAGTGCAGAGTTTTATGGCTACACCTTC
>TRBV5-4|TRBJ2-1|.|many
CASSLAGLSSYNEQFF
TGTGCCAGCAGCTTGGCGGGCTTGAGCTCCTACAATGAGCAGTTCTTC
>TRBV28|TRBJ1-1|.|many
CASSSPTGRRTEAFF
TGTGCCAGCAGTTCGCCAACCGGACGGCGGACTGAAGCTTTCTTT
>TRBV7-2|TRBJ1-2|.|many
CASSLEVGASYGYTF
TGTGCCAGCAGCTTAGAAGTTGGCGCCAGCTATGGCTACACCTTC
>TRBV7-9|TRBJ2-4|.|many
CASGRNSGVTKNIQYF
TGTGCCAGCGGTCGCAATTCTGGGGTAACCAAAAACATTCAGTACTTC
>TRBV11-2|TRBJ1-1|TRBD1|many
CASSKDRATEAFF
TGTGCCAGCAGCAAGGACAGGGCCACTGAAGCTTTCTTT
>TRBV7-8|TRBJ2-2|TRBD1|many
CASSFRQGERTGELFF
TGTGCCAGCAGCTTCCGACAGGGAGAAAGAACCGGGGAGCTGTTTTTT
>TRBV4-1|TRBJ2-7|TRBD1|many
CASSQDFGTGGTSEQYF
TGCGCCAGCAGCCAAGATTTTGGGACAGGGGGGACTTCCGAGCAGTACTTC
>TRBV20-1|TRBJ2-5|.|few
CSASREARRTQYF
TGCAGTGCTAGCAGGGAGGCCCGGCGGACCCAGTACTTC
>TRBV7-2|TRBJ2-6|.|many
CASSLMGGSGANVLTF
TGTGCCAGCAGCTTAATGGGGGGCTCTGGGGCCAACGTCCTGACTTTC
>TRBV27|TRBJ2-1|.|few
CASSSWGIEQFF
TGTGCCAGCAGTAGCTGGGGGATTGAGCAGTTCTTC
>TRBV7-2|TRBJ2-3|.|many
CASSFSGTFTDTQYF
TGTGCCAGCAGCTTCTCCGGGACTTTCACAGATACGCAGTATTTT
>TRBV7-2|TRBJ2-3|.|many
CASSLQQGRHTQYF
TGTGCCAGCAGCTTACAGCAGGGAAGGCATACGCAGTATTTT
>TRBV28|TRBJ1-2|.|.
CASSTDPVRGYTF
TGTGCCAGCAGCACGGACCCGGTACGGGGCTACACCTTC
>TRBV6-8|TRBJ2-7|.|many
CASRQMRTGTYEQYF
TGTGCCAGCAGGCAGATGCGAACAGGAACCTACGAGCAGTACTTC
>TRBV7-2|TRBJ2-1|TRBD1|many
CASSLGWQGVLDEQFF
TGTGCCAGCAGCTTAGGATGGCAGGGGGTATTAGATGAGCAGTTCTTC
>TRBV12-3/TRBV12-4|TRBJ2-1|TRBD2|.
CASSTVSGEALGKQFF
TGTGCCAGCAGTACAGTTAGCGGGGAGGCCCTGGGTAAGCAGTTCTTC
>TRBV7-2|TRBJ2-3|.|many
CASSLGGAGPGNTQYF
TGTGCCAGCAGCTTAGGGGGTGCGGGCCCAGGGAATACGCAGTATTTT
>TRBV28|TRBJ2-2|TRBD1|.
CASTLTGFTGELFF
TGTGCCAGCACCCTGACAGGGTTCACCGGGGAGCTGTTTTTT
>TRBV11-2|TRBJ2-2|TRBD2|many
CASSLPSGRSGELFF
TGTGCCAGCAGCTTACCTAGCGGGAGGTCCGGGGAGCTGTTTTTT